This T cell receptor (beta chain) was sequenced in a study of T cells after somatic rescue of genetic block. Data came from immunoSEQ multiplex PCR; TCRdb stores just in-frame clones and leaves some out. This table has 65,000 to 70,000 clones, about 90% appearing once. The CDR3 contains 15 residues. In germline, CDR1 is SNHLY, CDR2 FYNNEI. V was cut by 7 bases and J by 0 bases, with 16 bases left in between. The source material was peripheral blood mononuclear cells (PBMCs). This rearrangement joins TRBV2 to TRBJ2-7; D possibly uses TRBD1 or TRBD2 (5 bases each). The origin of this receptor is a man between 40 and 49 years old. CDR3 loop: CASTTWGMPSYEQYF. In DNA form, the CDR3 reads TGTGCCAGCACCACCTGGGGGATGCCCTCCTACGAGCAGTACTTC.